Here is one T cell receptor (beta chain) with its context. The data were obtained in a study of blood T cell repertoires in COVID-19. Overall study: Italy, Spain and the United States were the sources of the convalescent and acute COVID-19 samples. PBMCs, B-cell-depleted T cells, or T cells provided the cDNA or gDNA that made up the material.

Assay: immunoSEQ multiplex PCR; the TCRdb copy retains only in-frame clones and omits some. This sample yields roughly 180,000 clones, of which roughly 85% are seen a single time; 6.5% to 9% belongs to the top ten. The receptor was derived from a woman aged 55 to 70 with acute or convalescent COVID-19. The sequenced sample consisted of peripheral blood.

The CDR3 coding sequence is TGCGCCAGCAATGCAGGGGCTACCGGGGAGCTGTTTTTT. Translation: CASNAGATGELFF. The chain combines TRBV5-1 with TRBJ2-2; a weak D match, TRBD1 (6 bases). The CDR3 loop spans 13 amino acids. Germline assignment: CDR1 SGHRS and CDR2 YFSETQ. Trimming pared 6 bases from V and 5 bases from J, leaving 11 bases between. The complete variable domain, with remaining parts taken from reference TRBV5-1 and TRBJ2-2, reads KAGVTQTPRYLIKTRGQQVTLSCSPISGHRSVSWYQQTPGQGLQFLFEYFSETQRNKGNFPGRFSGRQFSNSRSEMNVSTLELGDSALYLCASNAGATGELFFGEGSRLTVL.